A selection of T cell receptor beta chains follows, all from one sample in a study of shared clonotypes between healthy human individuals. TCRdb's copy holds only in-frame clones and misses some; the assay was immunoSEQ multiplex PCR. The sample has 2 million or so clones; roughly 94% are singletons. The sample was naive CD4+ T cells sorted from blood. The receptors were gathered from a man younger than 35 in good health. Both conserved end residues are part of each CDR3. D genes are given only for firm matches. Clone size is given for some rows only: seen once, a few or many times, or a class if the clone is expanded.

TRBV7-2	.	18	TRBJ1-6	.	TGTGCCAGCAGCAGTCGATCCAGCCGACAGGACCTGGATTCACCCCTCCACTTT	CASSSRSSRQDLDSPLHF
TRBV18	.	15	TRBJ2-4	TRBD2	TGTGCCAGCTCACCCGCGGGACTAGTCCAAAACATTCAGTACTTC	CASSPAGLVQNIQYF
TRBV18	.	15	TRBJ2-5	TRBD1	TGTGCCAGCTCAGGGACAGGGGCCAACCAAGAGACCCAGTACTTC	CASSGTGANQETQYF
TRBV6-1	.	14	TRBJ1-1	.	TGTGCCAGCAGTGACGGGGGATGGGGCACTGAAGCTTTCTTT	CASSDGGWGTEAFF
TRBV4-2	.	18	TRBJ2-1	TRBD2	TGTGCCAGCAGCCAAGAGCGTTGGGCTAGCGGGGGGTTGGTTGAGCAGTTCTTC	CASSQERWASGGLVEQFF
TRBV27	.	13	TRBJ1-3	.	TGTGCCAGTAAGAACGCCGGTGAAAACACCATATATTTT	CASKNAGENTIYF
TRBV7-8	.	15	TRBJ1-4	.	TGTGCCAGCAGCTATGTCTCGGGGGTTAGGGAAAAACTGTTTTTT	CASSYVSGVREKLFF
TRBV13	.	14	TRBJ2-7	TRBD1	TGTGCCAGCAGCTTACGACAGGGGGCCTACGAGCAGTACTTC	CASSLRQGAYEQYF
TRBV7-8	.	12	TRBJ2-7	.	TGTGCCAGCAGCCACCTCTCCGGCGAGCAGTACTTC	CASSHLSGEQYF
TRBV18	once	14	TRBJ2-2	TRBD1	TGTGCCAGCTCACTACAGGGGCTTAACGGGGAGCTGTTTTTT	CASSLQGLNGELFF
TRBV30	.	12	TRBJ1-6	.	TGTGCCTGGAGTAATACGAATTCACCCCTCCACTTT	CAWSNTNSPLHF
TRBV18	.	15	TRBJ2-7	.	TGTGCCAGCTCACCTCTGACTAGTTTTTCCTACGAGCAGTACTTC	CASSPLTSFSYEQYF
TRBV7-9	.	15	TRBJ1-2	.	TGTGCCAGCAGCTTAGCGGCCAGCTTTAACTATGGCTACACCTTC	CASSLAASFNYGYTF
TRBV10-3	.	18	TRBJ2-1	TRBD2	TGTGCCACCTACGCGACTAGCGGGAGGCAAAGCTCCTACAATGAGCAGTTCTTC	CATYATSGRQSSYNEQFF
TRBV4-1	.	16	TRBJ2-3	TRBD2	TGCGCCAGCAGCTCGGGACTAGCGGATCGCACAGATACGCAGTATTTT	CASSSGLADRTDTQYF
TRBV5-1	.	17	TRBJ2-1	TRBD2	TGCGCCAGCAGCTTGGAACTAGCGGGACCAGTCTACAATGAGCAGTTCTTC	CASSLELAGPVYNEQFF
TRBV4-3	.	18	TRBJ2-6	.	TGCGCCAGCAGCCAAGCAGCCCCCTTGGTATCTGGGGCCAACGTCCTGACTTTC	CASSQAAPLVSGANVLTF
TRBV15	.	17	TRBJ2-2	TRBD2	TGTGCCACCAGCAGAGGTGGGACTAGCGGGAGTACCACGGAGCTGTTTTTT	CATSRGGTSGSTTELFF
TRBV28	.	15	TRBJ1-5	.	TGTGCCAGCAGCAGGGGCCGGGCTAGCAATCAGCCCCAGCATTTT	CASSRGRASNQPQHF
TRBV5-1	.	14	TRBJ2-3	TRBD1	TGCGCCAGCAGCTCGGGACAGGTCACAGATACGCAGTATTTT	CASSSGQVTDTQYF
TRBV7-3	.	15	TRBJ2-3	TRBD2	TGTGCCAGCAGCTTAGGACTAGCGGGGTTGGATACGCAGTATTTT	CASSLGLAGLDTQYF
TRBV29-1	.	14	TRBJ2-1	TRBD2	TGCAGCCACCTACCGGGACTAGCGGGTAATGAGCAGTTCTTC	CSHLPGLAGNEQFF
TRBV5-5	.	15	TRBJ2-5	TRBD2	TGTGCCAGCAGCCCCGGACTAGCCCAGGGGGAGACCCAGTACTTC	CASSPGLAQGETQYF
TRBV7-8	.	13	TRBJ2-1	.	TGTGCCAGCAGCTTAGGGCAGGAGAATGAGCAGTTCTTC	CASSLGQENEQFF
TRBV18	.	13	TRBJ2-7	.	TGTGCCAGCTCACCACGGGGGACCTACGAGCAGTACTTC	CASSPRGTYEQYF
TRBV6-1	.	14	TRBJ2-7	.	TGTGCCAGCAGTGAGAGACGATTGACCCACGAGCAGTACTTC	CASSERRLTHEQYF
TRBV1	.	18	TRBJ2-1	.	TGCACCAGCAGCTACTTGTATCGGGAGAAGGACTCCTACAATGAGCAGTTCTTC	CTSSYLYREKDSYNEQFF
TRBV9	.	14	TRBJ1-1	.	TGTGCCAGCAGCGTAAACAGCCTGAACACTGAAGCTTTCTTT	CASSVNSLNTEAFF
TRBV7-2	once	15	TRBJ1-6	.	TGTGCCAGCAGCTTAGTCTCGGATGGAAATTCACCCCTCCACTTT	CASSLVSDGNSPLHF
TRBV29-1	once	13	TRBJ2-2	TRBD2	TGCAGCATAGCGGGGTCGAACACCGGGGAGCTGTTTTTT	CSIAGSNTGELFF
TRBV7-2	few	17	TRBJ1-6	TRBD1	TGTGCCAGCAGCACGCGGACAGGGGACTCCTATAATTCACCCCTCCACTTT	CASSTRTGDSYNSPLHF
TRBV30	.	14	TRBJ2-7	.	TGTGCCTGGAGTGTACCTGCACACTCCTACGAGCAGTACTTC	CAWSVPAHSYEQYF
TRBV4-1	.	16	TRBJ1-5	TRBD1	TGCGCCAGCAGCCTAAGCAGAGGGGGCAATGGTCAGCCCCAGCATTTT	CASSLSRGGNGQPQHF
TRBV9	.	15	TRBJ1-3	.	TGTGCCAGCAGCGTCGGGGCGGAATCCGGAAACACCATATATTTT	CASSVGAESGNTIYF
TRBV7-9	.	13	TRBJ1-1	TRBD1	TGTGCCAGCAGCTTAGAGGGGGCCACTGAAGCTTTCTTT	CASSLEGATEAFF
TRBV18	.	16	TRBJ1-1	.	TGTGCCAGCACGCCTAACCCAGGGACGATGAACACTGAAGCTTTCTTT	CASTPNPGTMNTEAFF
TRBV4-3	.	15	TRBJ2-5	.	TGCGCCAGCAGCCAAGATCCCCTCCGCCTGGAGACCCAGTACTTC	CASSQDPLRLETQYF
TRBV15	.	15	TRBJ2-7	TRBD1	TGTGCCACCAGCTCGAGGGGACAGGGCGTCGACGAGCAGTACTTC	CATSSRGQGVDEQYF
TRBV9	.	14	TRBJ2-5	TRBD1	TGTGCCAGCAGCGGCCGACAGGGGAAAGAGACCCAGTACTTC	CASSGRQGKETQYF